Sequencing of this TCR beta chain was carried out in a study of Graves' ophthalmopathy and Graves' hyperthyroidism. Study-wide results and caveats: Most clonotypes expanded in thyroid above 0.001 frequency were present in blood too. A classifier, a 13-signature model, separated ophthalmopathy from stable hyperthyroidism with approximately 88% sensitivity and 75% to 82% specificity.

This CDR3 region has 16 residues. Trimming cost V 3 bases and J 5 bases; bases outside gene matches: 7. Germline values: CDR1 SEHNR, CDR2 FQNEAQ (reference sequence). The authors amplified TCR beta CDR3 regions from RNA transcripts. The first round was an RT-PCR with HTBI primers, and the second round was a multiplex PCR. MiXCR, applied by TCRdb to the multiplex PCR reads, yields one record per CDR3 protein. The repertoire includes around 590,000 distinct CDR3 sequences, 35% to 40% of them detected once, and about 4% sits in the top ten. Regarding this clonotype: The antigen remains unidentified.

The source of this sequence is an adult man with Graves' hyperthyroidism. V and J are TRBV7-9 and TRBJ2-5; TRBD1 matches 12 bases. Sequenced: peripheral blood or thyroid tissue (not recorded which). The CDR3 DNA reads as TGTGCCAGCAGCTTCCGGGACAGGGGGCGTCTGGAGACCCAGTACTTC. This gives the protein CASSFRDRGRLETQYF.